The clone carrying this TCR beta chain was detected ten times or more. The data stem from a study of patients and donors after allogeneic stem cell transplantation. One entry per CDR3 protein results from TCRdb running MiXCR on the RT-PCR reads. Seen here are about 160,000 distinct CDR3 sequences, over 35% observed once, and the top ten hold 40% to 55%. Germline V gene lookup returns CDR1 SGHRS and CDR2 YFSETQ. This CDR3 comprises 14 residues. Trimming stripped 0 bases from V and 1 base from J, with 7 bases between. Sample: blood, either unsorted or a sorted T cell fraction (not recorded which). This clonotype was obtained from a human donor who was either an allogeneic HSCT recipient or a stem cell or donor lymphocyte infusion donor (not recorded which). It is not recorded whose cells these are; they may come from a transplant donor. V and J are TRBV5-1 and TRBJ1-1; D gene ambiguous. CDR3 in amino acids: CASSLVGGNTEAFF. The CDR3 DNA sequence: TGCGCCAGCAGCTTGGTAGGAGGGAACACTGAAGCTTTCTTT. Drawing the rest from reference TRBV5-1 and TRBJ1-1, the complete variable domain is KAGVTQTPRYLIKTRGQQVTLSCSPISGHRSVSWYQQTPGQGLQFLFEYFSETQRNKGNFPGRFSGRQFSNSRSEMNVSTLELGDSALYLCASSLVGGNTEAFFGQGTRLTVV.